The clone carrying this TCR beta chain was counted many times. Its specificity is not known. The germline CDR1 and CDR2 sequences are SGHTA and FQGTGA. V was trimmed by 6 bases and J by 3 bases, leaving 11 bases between them. CDR3 length: 13 amino acids. These data originate in a study of T cell repertoires in cytomegalovirus infection. Study summary: CMV epitopes, recently identified HLA-C-restricted and well-studied HLA-B-restricted, were used. Signatures in public TCR beta sequences pointed to both CMV infection and matching HLA type. Study conclusions and caveats: The cumulative frequency of public TCR beta families identified carriers of CMV plus the relevant HLA.

TCRdb reprocessed the reads with MiXCR, giving one entry per CDR3 protein. The sample includes 300,000 to 400,000 distinct CDR3 sequences, 25% to 35% of them seen just once. The material was cultured PBMCs, obtained from culture after CMV antigen stimulation. J is TRBJ1-2 and V is TRBV7-3; D call uncertain. This clonotype was obtained from a human donor in good health (CMV status not recorded). Some clones in this sample may be carry-over from other donors' samples. CDR3 DNA: TGTGCCAGCAGTTTTGACGGCGACTATGGCTACACCTTC. Amino acids: CASSFDGDYGYTF.